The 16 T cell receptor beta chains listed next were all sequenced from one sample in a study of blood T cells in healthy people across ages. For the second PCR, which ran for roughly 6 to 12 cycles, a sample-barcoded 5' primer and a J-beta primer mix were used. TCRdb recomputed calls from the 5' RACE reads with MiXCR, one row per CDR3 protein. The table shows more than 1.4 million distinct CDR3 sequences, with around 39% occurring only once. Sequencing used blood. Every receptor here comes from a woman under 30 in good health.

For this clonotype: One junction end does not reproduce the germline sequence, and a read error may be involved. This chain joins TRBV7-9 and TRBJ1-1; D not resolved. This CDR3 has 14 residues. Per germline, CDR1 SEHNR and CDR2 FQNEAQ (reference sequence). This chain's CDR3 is CASSPPSFNTEVFF. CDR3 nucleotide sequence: TGTGCCAGCAGCCCCCCTTCATTCAACACTGAAGTTTTCTTT.

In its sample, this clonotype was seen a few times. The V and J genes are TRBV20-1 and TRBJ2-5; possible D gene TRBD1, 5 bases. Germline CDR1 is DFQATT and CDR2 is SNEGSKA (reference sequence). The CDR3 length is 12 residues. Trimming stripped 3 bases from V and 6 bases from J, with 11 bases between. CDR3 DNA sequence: TGCAGTGCTAGCAGGGCTGTGAAGACCCAGTACTTC. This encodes CSASRAVKTQYF.

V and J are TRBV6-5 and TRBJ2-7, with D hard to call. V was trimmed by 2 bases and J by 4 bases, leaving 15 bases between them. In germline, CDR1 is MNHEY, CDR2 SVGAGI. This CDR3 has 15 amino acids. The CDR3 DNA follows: TGTGCCAGCAGTTACCTCCGCCGGGTGGGGTACGAGCAGTACTTC. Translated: CASSYLRRVGYEQYF.

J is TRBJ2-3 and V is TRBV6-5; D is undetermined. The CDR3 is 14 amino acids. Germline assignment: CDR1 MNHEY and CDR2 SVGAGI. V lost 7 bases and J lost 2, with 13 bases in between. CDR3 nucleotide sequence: TGTGCCAGCAAGGCAGCCTCTTCCACAGATACGCAGTATTTT. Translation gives CASKAASSTDTQYF.

The CDR3 reads CASSIGQGGRDIQYF. The DNA for the CDR3 is TGCGCCAGCAGCATAGGACAGGGTGGAAGGGACATTCAGTACTTC. The chain recombines TRBV5-1 with TRBJ2-4; 8 bases line up with TRBD1. V lost 4 bases and J lost 8; bases outside the gene matches: 11. Germline CDR1 reads SGHRS; CDR2 reads YFSETQ. The CDR3 covers 15 residues.

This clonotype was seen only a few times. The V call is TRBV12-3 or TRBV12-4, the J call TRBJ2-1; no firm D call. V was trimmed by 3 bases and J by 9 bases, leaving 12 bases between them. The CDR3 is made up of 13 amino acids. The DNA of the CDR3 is TGTGCCAGCAGTTTGTCGTCCCTGGTTGAGCAGTTCTTC. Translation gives CASSLSSLVEQFF.

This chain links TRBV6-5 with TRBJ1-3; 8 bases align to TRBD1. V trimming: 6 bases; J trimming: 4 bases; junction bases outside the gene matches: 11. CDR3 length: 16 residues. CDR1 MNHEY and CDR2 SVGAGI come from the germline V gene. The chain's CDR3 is CASRATPGGIGNTIYF. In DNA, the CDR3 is TGTGCCAGCAGGGCTACACCAGGGGGCATCGGAAACACCATATATTTT.

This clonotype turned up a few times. In nucleotides, the CDR3 is TGCAGTGCTAGGGCCGGTTGGGGGGCGGGTGGTACGCAGTATTTT. Its protein is CSARAGWGAGGTQYF. The V and J genes are TRBV20-1 and TRBJ2-3, with D possibly being TRBD1 or TRBD2 (6 bases each). The germline V gene encodes CDR1 DFQATT and CDR2 SNEGSKA (reference sequence). This CDR3 is 15 amino acids long. The V end lost 3 bases, the J end lost 8 bases, and 21 bases lay between the germline ends.

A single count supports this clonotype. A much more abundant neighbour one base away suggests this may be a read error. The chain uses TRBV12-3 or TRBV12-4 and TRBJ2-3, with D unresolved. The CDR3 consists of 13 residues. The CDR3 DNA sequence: TGTGCCAGCAGTTTTTCCGGCACAGATACGGAGTATTTT. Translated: CASSFSGTDTEYF.

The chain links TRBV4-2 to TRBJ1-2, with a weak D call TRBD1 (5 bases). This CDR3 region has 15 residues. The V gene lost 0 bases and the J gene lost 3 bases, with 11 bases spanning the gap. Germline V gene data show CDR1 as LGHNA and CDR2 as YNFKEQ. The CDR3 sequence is CASSQDWQGHYGYTF. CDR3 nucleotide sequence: TGTGCCAGCAGCCAAGATTGGCAGGGCCACTATGGCTACACCTTC.

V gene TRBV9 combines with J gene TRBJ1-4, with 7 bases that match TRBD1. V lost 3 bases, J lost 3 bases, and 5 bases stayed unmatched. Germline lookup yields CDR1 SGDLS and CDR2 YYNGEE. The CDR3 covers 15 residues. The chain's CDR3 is CASSETGQPNEKLFF. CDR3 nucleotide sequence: TGTGCCAGCAGCGAGACGGGACAGCCTAATGAAAAACTGTTTTTT.

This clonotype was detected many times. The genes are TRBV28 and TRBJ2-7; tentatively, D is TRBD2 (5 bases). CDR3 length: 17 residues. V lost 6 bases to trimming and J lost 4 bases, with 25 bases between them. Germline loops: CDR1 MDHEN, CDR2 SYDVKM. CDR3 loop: CASSSEGMGLRLYEQYF. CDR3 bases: TGTGCCAGCAGCTCCGAGGGTATGGGCCTCAGACTTTACGAGCAGTACTTC.

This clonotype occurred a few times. CDR3 DNA: TGTGCCAGCAGTGAGGTTGGACGTCCCCTCCACTTT. Translating it yields CASSEVGRPLHF. The chain has TRBV2 and TRBJ1-6; D uncertain. Per the germline V gene, CDR1 is SNHLY and CDR2 is FYNNEI. CDR3 size: 12 residues. V was cut by 3 bases and J by 13 bases, with 10 bases left in between.

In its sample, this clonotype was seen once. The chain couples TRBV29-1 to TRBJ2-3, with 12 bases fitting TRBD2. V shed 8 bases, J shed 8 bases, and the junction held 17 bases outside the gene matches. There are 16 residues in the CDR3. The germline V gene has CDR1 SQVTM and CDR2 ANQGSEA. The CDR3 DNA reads TGCAGCCCGACCCGGGCTAGCGGGAGGGCCGGGGGTACGCAGTATTTT. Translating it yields CSPTRASGRAGGTQYF.

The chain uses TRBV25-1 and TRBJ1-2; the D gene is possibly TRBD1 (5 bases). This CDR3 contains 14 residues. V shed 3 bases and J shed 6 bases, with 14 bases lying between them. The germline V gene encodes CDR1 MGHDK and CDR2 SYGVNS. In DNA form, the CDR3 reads TGTGCCAGCAGTGATGTGTTAGGGGAGGATGGCTACACCTTC. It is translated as CASSDVLGEDGYTF.

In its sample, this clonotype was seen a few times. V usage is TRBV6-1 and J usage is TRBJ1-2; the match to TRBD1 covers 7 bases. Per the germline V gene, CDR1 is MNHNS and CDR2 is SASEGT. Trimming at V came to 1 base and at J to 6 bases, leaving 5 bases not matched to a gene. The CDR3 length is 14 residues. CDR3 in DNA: TGTGCCAGCAGTGAAGAAAGGGGGCCTCATGGCTACACCTTC. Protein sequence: CASSEERGPHGYTF.